The present T cell receptor beta chain was sequenced within a study of blood T cell repertoires in COVID-19. The overall study: The origin of the acute and convalescent COVID-19 samples was the United States, Italy and Spain. T cells, B-cell-depleted T cells, or PBMCs supplied cDNA or gDNA.

Trimming removed 4 bases from V and 5 bases from J; junction bases left unmatched: 14. Germline lookup yields CDR1 SGHTA and CDR2 FQGTGA. The CDR3 consists of 18 residues. Sequenced by immunoSEQ multiplex PCR; TCRdb stores in-frame clones only, minus some. This sample has around 200,000 clones; about 83% occur once, and the top ten carry 1.3%. The sample consisted of peripheral blood. The chain uses TRBV7-3 and TRBJ1-6, with 7 nucleotides matching TRBD1. The receptor comes from a woman in her thirties with COVID-19, enrolled during active disease. The DNA of the CDR3 is TGTGCCAGCAGCTCTGACAGGGAAAGTGTAATGAATAATTCACCCCTCCACTTT. This gives the protein CASSSDRESVMNNSPLHF.